This T cell receptor (beta chain) was recovered during a study of T cells in localized non-small cell lung cancer. In the case of this clone: Its specificity is not known.

Data came from immunoSEQ multiplex PCR; TCRdb stores just in-frame clones and leaves some out. The sample lists about 16,000 clones, 80% to 90% occurring once. The CDR3 length is 13 residues. The J segment lost 7 bases and the V segment lost 1 base, leaving 4 bases of the junction unmatched. Germline lookup yields CDR1 LNHDA and CDR2 SQIVND (reference sequence). Study-level points and caveats: An association was observed between higher blood T cell density and longer overall survival. Heterogeneity remains possible because sequencing was limited to only one tumor region. In uninvolved adjacent lung, T cell clonality reached its highest value, exceeding tumor. Adjacent lung exhibited a median of about 57 among the 100 most abundant tumor clones.

Material: peripheral blood, obtained before any cancer treatment. The chain combines TRBV19 with TRBJ2-7; 7 nucleotides match TRBD2. The TCR sequence derives from a male donor aged 60 or older with stage II squamous cell lung carcinoma. The CDR3 region is CASSIGGAGEQYF. DNA of the CDR3: TGTGCCAGTAGTATAGGAGGAGCGGGAGAGCAGTACTTC. Supplemented by reference TRBV19 and TRBJ2-7, the full variable domain reads DGGITQSPKYLFRKEGQNVTLSCEQNLNHDAMYWYRQDPGQGLRLIYYSQIVNDFQKGDIAEGYSVSREKKESFPLTVTSAQKNPTAFYLCASSIGGAGEQYFGPGTRLTVT.